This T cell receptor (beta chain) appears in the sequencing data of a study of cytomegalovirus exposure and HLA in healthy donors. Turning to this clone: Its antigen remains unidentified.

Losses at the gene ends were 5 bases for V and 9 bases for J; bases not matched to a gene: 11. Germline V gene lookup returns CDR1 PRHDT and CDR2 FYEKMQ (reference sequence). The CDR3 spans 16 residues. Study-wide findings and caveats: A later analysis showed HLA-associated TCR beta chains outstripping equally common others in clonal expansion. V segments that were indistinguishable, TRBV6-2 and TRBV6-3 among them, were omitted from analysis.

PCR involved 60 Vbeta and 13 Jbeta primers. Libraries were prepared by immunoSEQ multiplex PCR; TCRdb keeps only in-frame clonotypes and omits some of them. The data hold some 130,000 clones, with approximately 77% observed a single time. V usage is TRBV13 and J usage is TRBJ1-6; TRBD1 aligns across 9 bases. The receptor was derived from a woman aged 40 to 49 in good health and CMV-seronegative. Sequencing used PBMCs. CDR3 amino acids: CASSGTGTGRRSPLHF. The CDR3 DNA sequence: TGTGCCAGCAGCGGAACCGGGACAGGGCGTCGTTCACCCCTCCACTTT.